Included here is one TCR beta chain sequence, with context. Authors' analysis steps: The authors estimated nucleated cell counts from reference gene primer amplification. The repertoire was sequenced with immunoSEQ multiplex PCR; TCRdb's copy has only in-frame clones and lacks some. V and J calls plus clone size are reproduced from that table; the DNA served to infer D and trimming. This sample yields some 260,000 clones, of which approximately 85% are seen a single time; approximately 0.7% belongs to the top ten. This sample stems from a study of blood T cell repertoires in COVID-19. Deletions cut 6 bases from V and 1 base from J, with 9 bases between. The CDR3 loop spans 13 amino acids. Germline CDR1 reads MNHEY; CDR2 reads SVGEGT.

The sequence came from a human donor in a cohort sampled during active COVID-19. The chain recombines TRBV6-2 or TRBV6-3 with TRBJ1-1, with D possibly TRBD1 on 5 matching bases. Specimen: peripheral blood. Here the CDR3 reads CASSRGENTEAFF. The CDR3 DNA reads TGTGCCAGCAGCCGGGGGGAGAACACTGAAGCTTTCTTT.